Below, one T cell receptor beta chain is given with its context. The record originates from a study of blood T cell repertoires in COVID-19. CDR3 length: 14 amino acids. V was trimmed by 3 bases and J by 5 bases, leaving 10 bases between them. CDR1 is MNHEY and CDR2 is SVGEGT in the germline V gene. Clinical history reported by participants formed the basis on which cohorts were assigned. Those designated as exposed participants met a COVID-19 case within 2 weeks before study entry. Original processing notes: Reference gene primer amplification gave nucleated cell count estimates. Data came from immunoSEQ multiplex PCR; TCRdb stores just in-frame clones and leaves some out. V and J calls and clone size are as listed in that table; D and trimming were resolved from the DNA. The profile shows roughly 400,000 clones, roughly 90% of them singletons.

The sequenced sample consisted of PBMCs or T cells enriched from blood (not recorded which). The sequence derives from a woman younger than 35 who had been exposed to COVID-19. The rearrangement joins TRBV6-2 or TRBV6-3 to TRBJ2-2; a possible D gene is TRBD2 (6 bases). CDR3 sequence: CASSYWDLTGELFF. CDR3 coding DNA: TGTGCCAGCAGTTATTGGGACTTAACCGGGGAGCTGTTTTTT.